The sequence of this T cell receptor beta chain was determined in a study of cytomegalovirus exposure and HLA in healthy donors. A multiplex PCR was run with 60 Vbeta primers and 13 Jbeta primers. This table comes from immunoSEQ multiplex PCR, and its TCRdb copy is limited to in-frame clones, with some not included. The sample lists 110,000 to 150,000 clones, around four fifths occurring once. There are 19 residues in the CDR3. Germline V gives CDR1 SGHTA, CDR2 FQGTGA. V shed 2 bases, J shed 6 bases, and the junction held 16 bases outside the gene matches. This TCR came from a male donor in good health and CMV-seronegative. This chain uses TRBV7-3 with TRBJ2-3; 11 nucleotides match TRBD2. The source material was PBMCs. DNA for the CDR3: TGTGCCAGCAGCTTAGGGGTCACTAGCGGGGGCCCTTCCGTGGATACGCAGTATTTT. It encodes CASSLGVTSGGPSVDTQYF.